This TCR beta chain was sequenced for a study of T cells in Graves' hyperthyroidism and ophthalmopathy. RNA transcripts yielded amplified TCR beta CDR3 regions. The HTBI set primed first-round TCR CDR3 RT-PCR. TCRdb re-called the multiplex PCR reads through MiXCR, storing one row per CDR3 protein. Among over 500,000 distinct CDR3 sequences listed, around 43% were seen once. The germline CDR1 and CDR2 sequences are SQVTM and ANQGSEA. The V and J ends lost 6 bases and 3 bases respectively, with 11 bases between them. The CDR3 has 12 amino acids. This clonotype was seen ten or more times. The sample consisted of peripheral blood or thyroid tissue (not recorded which). This rearrangement joins TRBV29-1 to TRBJ1-1; D call uncertain. This TCR was sampled from an adult woman with Graves' disease, either hyperthyroidism or ophthalmopathy (not recorded which). This CDR3 is CSVSGWDTEAFF. In DNA form, the CDR3 reads TGCAGCGTGTCCGGGTGGGACACTGAAGCTTTCTTT.